Here is one TCR beta chain with its context. Its antigen is as yet unknown. Treatment: roughly 18 received Ad26.COV2.S at low or high dose, single or two shots; several received placebo; per-sample allocation not given. Sample collection was performed on day 63 after the first vaccine or placebo injection. The record originates from a study of Ad26.COV2.S vaccination and SARS-CoV-2 variants. Overall study context: Of the COV1001 trial arms, the Ad26.COV2.S arm included the donor. Into the muscle, Ad26.COV2.S was dosed once or twice, 56 days apart.

Clones were sequenced by immunoSEQ multiplex PCR, and TCRdb holds only the in-frame ones, with some missing. The sample lists hundreds of thousands of clones; 89% were seen once. Overall study results and limits: Vaccine and placebo recipients had similar non-spike TCR breadth.

CDR3 length: 16 amino acids. Trimming took 1 base from V and 1 from J; bases not matched to a gene: 6. Germline CDR1 and CDR2: LGHDT and YNNKEL (reference sequence). The chain has TRBV3-1 (or the pseudogene TRBV3-2) and TRBJ1-1; TRBD1 agrees at 7 bases. The sequences come from peripheral blood, collected in a trial of Ad26.COV2.S vaccine versus placebo. The TCR sequence derives from a person between 18 and 65 years old who received the Ad26.COV2.S COVID-19 vaccine or a placebo. The CDR3 region has the DNA TGTGCCAGCAGCCAAGGAGTCGGACAGGCGAACACTGAAGCTTTCTTT. Translated: CASSQGVGQANTEAFF.